This T cell receptor beta chain came from a study of blood T cell repertoires in COVID-19. Overall study context: Samples came from the United States, Italy and Spain, spanning acute and convalescent COVID-19. PBMCs, B-cell-depleted T cells, or T cells provided the cDNA or gDNA that made up the material.

Source study methods: Nucleated cell number was recorded as an estimate derived from reference gene primer amplification. Profiled with immunoSEQ multiplex PCR; TCRdb holds only in-frame clones, not every one. V and J calls and clone size are given by that table; D and trimming were obtained from the DNA. The sample lists tens of thousands of clones, around 86% occurring once. The CDR3 contains 16 residues. V dropped 3 bases and J dropped 8 bases, with 22 bases sitting between them. The V gene's germline CDR1 is MNHEY and CDR2 SVGAGI. The sequenced material came from peripheral blood. This chain uses TRBV6-5 with TRBJ1-1; D possibly corresponds to TRBD1 (6 bases). The sequence came from an older woman with acute or convalescent COVID-19. The CDR3 DNA reads as TGTGCCAGCAGTTATCGCCGTTTAATTAACAGGGCAGAAGCTTTCTTT. This gives the protein CASSYRRLINRAEAFF.